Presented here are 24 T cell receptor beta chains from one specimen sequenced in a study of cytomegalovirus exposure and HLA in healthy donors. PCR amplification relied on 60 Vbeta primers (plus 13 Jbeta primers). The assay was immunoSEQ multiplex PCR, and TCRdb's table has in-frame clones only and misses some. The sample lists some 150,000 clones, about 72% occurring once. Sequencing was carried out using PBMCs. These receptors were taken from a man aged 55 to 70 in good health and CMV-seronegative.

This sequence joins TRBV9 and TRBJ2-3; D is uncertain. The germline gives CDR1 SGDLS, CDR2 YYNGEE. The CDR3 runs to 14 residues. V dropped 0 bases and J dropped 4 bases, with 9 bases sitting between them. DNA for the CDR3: TGTGCCAGCAGCGTAGCGGTTAGATCAGATACGCAGTATTTT. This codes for CASSVAVRSDTQYF. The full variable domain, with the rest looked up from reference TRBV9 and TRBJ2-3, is DSGVTQTPKHLITATGQRVTLRCSPRSGDLSVYWYQQSLDQGLQFLIQYYNGEERAKGNILERFSAQQFPDLHSELNLSSLELGDSALYFCASSVAVRSDTQYFGPGTRLTVL.

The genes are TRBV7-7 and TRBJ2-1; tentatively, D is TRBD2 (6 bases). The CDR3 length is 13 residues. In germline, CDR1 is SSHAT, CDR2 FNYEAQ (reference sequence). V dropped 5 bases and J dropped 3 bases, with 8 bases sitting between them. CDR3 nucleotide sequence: TGTGCCAGCAGCCGGGACTTCTACAATGAGCAGTTCTTC. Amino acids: CASSRDFYNEQFF.

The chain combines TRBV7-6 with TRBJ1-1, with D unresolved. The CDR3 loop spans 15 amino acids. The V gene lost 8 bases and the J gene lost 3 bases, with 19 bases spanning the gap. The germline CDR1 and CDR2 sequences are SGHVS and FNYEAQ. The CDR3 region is CASSLFRQHDTEAFF. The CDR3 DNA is TGTGCCAGCTCCCTGTTCAGACAACATGACACTGAAGCTTTCTTT.

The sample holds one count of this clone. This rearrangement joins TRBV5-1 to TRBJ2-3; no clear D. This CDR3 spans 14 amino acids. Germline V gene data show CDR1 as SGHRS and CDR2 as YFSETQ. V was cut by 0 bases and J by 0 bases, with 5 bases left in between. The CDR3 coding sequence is TGCGCCAGCAGCTTGGAACAGAGCACAGATACGCAGTATTTT. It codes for CASSLEQSTDTQYF.

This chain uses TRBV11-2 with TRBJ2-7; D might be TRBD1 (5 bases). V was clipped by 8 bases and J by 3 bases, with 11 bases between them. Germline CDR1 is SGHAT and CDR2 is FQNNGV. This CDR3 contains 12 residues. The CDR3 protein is CASREGVYEQYF. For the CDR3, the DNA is TGTGCCAGCCGTGAAGGGGTCTACGAGCAGTACTTC.

This CDR3 reads CASSSPPRGSYNEQFF. The DNA for the CDR3 is TGTGCCAGCAGTTCGCCGCCTAGGGGGTCCTACAATGAGCAGTTCTTC. The V and J genes are TRBV28 and TRBJ2-1; TRBD1 is a possible D gene (6 bases). There are 16 residues in the CDR3. Germline V gene lookup returns CDR1 MDHEN and CDR2 SYDVKM. V dropped 4 bases and J dropped 1 base, with 14 bases sitting between them.

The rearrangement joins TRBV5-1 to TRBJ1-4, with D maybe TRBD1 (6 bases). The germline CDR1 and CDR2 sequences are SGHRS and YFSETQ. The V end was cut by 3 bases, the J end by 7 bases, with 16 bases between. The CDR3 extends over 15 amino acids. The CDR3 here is CASSSNTGRSEKLFF. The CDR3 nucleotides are TGCGCCAGCAGCTCCAATACAGGGCGGAGTGAAAAACTGTTTTTT.

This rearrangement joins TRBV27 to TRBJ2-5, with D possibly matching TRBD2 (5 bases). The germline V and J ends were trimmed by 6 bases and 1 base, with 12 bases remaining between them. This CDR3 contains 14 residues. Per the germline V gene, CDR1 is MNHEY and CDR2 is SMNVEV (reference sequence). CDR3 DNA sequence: TGTGCCAGCAGCCCCGGAGGTTTCCAAGAGACCCAGTACTTC. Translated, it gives CASSPGGFQETQYF.

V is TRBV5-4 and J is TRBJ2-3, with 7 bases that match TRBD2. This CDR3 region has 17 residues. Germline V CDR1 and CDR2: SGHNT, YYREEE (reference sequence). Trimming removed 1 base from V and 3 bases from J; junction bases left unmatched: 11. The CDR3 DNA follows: TGTGCCAGCAGCTTGATGGGAACGGCCGGGGGGACAGATACGCAGTATTTT. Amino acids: CASSLMGTAGGTDTQYF. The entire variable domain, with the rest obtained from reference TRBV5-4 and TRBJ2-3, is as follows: ETGVTQSPTHLIKTRGQQVTLRCSSQSGHNTVSWYQQALGQGPQFIFQYYREEENGRGNFPPRFSGLQFPNYSSELNVNALELDDSALYLCASSLMGTAGGTDTQYFGPGTRLTVL.

The CDR3 DNA reads TGTGCCAGCGACCCAGGGGGGCAGGAGACCCAGTACTTC. Translated: CASDPGGQETQYF. The V gene is TRBV6-1, the J gene TRBJ2-5; D possibly corresponds to TRBD1 (7 bases). Trimming stripped 8 bases from V and 5 bases from J, with 15 bases between. Germline V lookup: CDR1 MNHNS, CDR2 SASEGT. CDR3 size: 13 residues.

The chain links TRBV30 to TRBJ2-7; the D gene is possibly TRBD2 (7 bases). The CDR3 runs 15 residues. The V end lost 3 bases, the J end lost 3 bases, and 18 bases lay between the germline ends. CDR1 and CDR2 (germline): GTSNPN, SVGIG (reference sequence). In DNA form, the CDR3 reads TGTGCCTGGAGGATCCCGAGGGGGGGCATCTACGAGCAGTACTTC. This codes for CAWRIPRGGIYEQYF.

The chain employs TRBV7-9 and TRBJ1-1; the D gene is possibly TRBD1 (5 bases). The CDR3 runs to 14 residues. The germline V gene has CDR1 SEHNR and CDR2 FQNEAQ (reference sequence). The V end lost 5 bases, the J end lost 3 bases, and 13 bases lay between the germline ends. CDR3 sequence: CASSSRGAYTEAFF. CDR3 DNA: TGTGCCAGCAGCAGTAGGGGCGCGTACACTGAAGCTTTCTTT.

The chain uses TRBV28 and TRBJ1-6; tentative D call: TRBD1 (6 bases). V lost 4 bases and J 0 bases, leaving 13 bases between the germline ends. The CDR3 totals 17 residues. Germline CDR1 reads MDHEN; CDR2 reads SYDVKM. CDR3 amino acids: CASSSLGASSYNSPLHF. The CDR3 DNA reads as TGTGCCAGCAGTTCCCTGGGGGCGAGCTCCTATAATTCACCCCTCCACTTT.

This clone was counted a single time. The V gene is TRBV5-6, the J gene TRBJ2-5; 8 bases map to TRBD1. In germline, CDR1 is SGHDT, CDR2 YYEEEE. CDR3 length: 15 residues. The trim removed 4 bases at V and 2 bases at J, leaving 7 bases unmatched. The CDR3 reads CASSLRQGWQETQYF. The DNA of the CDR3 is TGTGCCAGCAGCCTAAGACAGGGGTGGCAAGAGACCCAGTACTTC.

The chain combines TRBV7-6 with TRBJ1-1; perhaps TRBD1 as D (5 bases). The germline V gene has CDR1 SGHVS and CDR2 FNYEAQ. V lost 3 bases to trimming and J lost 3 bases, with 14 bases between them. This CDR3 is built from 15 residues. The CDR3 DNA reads TGTGCCAGCAGCTTCCCGGCTGAAGGGGACACTGAAGCTTTCTTT. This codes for CASSFPAEGDTEAFF.

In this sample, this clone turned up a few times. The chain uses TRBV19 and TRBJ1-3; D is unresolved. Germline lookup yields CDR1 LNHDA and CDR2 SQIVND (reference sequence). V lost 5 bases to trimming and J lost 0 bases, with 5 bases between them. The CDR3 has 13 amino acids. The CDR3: CASSSSSGNTIYF. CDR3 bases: TGTGCCAGTAGTTCGAGCTCTGGAAACACCATATATTTT.

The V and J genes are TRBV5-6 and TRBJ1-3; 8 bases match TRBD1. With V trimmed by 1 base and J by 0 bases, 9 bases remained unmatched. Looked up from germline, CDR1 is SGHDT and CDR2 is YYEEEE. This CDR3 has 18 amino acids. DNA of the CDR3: TGTGCCAGCAGCTTGTTATCCGGGACAGGCTCCTCTGGAAACACCATATATTTT. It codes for CASSLLSGTGSSGNTIYF. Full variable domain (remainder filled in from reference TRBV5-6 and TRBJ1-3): DAGVTQSPTHLIKTRGQQVTLRCSPKSGHDTVSWYQQALGQGPQFIFQYYEEEERQRGNFPDRFSGHQFPNYSSELNVNALLLGDSALYLCASSLLSGTGSSGNTIYFGEGSWLTVV.

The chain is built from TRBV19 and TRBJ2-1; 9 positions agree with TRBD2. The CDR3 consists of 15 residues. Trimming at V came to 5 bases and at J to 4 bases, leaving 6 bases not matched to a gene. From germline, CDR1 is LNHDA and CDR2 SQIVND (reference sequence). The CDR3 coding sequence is TGTGCCAGTAGTTCTCCTAGCGGGGTTTACAATGAGCAGTTCTTC. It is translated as CASSSPSGVYNEQFF.

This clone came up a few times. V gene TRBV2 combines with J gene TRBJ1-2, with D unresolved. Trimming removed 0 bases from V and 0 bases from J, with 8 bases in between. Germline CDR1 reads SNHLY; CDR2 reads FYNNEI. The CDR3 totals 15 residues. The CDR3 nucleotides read TGTGCCAGCAGTGAAGCCAGGCCCGCTAACTATGGCTACACCTTC. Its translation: CASSEARPANYGYTF. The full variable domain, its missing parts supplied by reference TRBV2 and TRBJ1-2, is EPEVTQTPSHQVTQMGQEVILRCVPISNHLYFYWYRQILGQKVEFLVSFYNNEISEKSEIFDDQFSVERPDGSNFTLKIRSTKLEDSAMYFCASSEARPANYGYTFGSGTRLTVV.

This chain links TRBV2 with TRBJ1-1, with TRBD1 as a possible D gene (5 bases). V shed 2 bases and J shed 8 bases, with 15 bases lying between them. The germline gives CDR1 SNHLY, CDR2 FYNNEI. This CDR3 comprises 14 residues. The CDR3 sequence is CASSETGGGDEAFF. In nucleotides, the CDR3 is TGTGCCAGCAGTGAAACCGGGGGGGGAGACGAAGCTTTCTTT.

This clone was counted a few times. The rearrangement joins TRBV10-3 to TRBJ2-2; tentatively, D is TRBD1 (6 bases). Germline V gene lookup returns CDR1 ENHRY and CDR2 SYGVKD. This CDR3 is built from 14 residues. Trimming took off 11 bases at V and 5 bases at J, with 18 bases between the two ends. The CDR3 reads CAAQDSVGTGELFF. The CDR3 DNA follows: TGTGCCGCCCAGGACAGTGTGGGGACCGGGGAGCTGTTTTTT.

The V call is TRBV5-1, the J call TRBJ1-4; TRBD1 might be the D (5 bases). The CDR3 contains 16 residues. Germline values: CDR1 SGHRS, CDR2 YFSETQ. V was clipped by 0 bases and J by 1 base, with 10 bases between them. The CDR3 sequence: CASSLVWRGTNEKLFF. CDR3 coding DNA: TGCGCCAGCAGCTTGGTATGGAGGGGAACTAATGAAAAACTGTTTTTT.

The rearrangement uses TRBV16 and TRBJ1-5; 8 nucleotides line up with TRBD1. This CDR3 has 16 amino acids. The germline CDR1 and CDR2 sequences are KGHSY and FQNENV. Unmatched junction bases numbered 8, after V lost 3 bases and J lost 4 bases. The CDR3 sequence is CASSHHGQGGNQPQHF. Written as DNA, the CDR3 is TGTGCCAGCAGCCACCACGGACAGGGAGGTAATCAGCCCCAGCATTTT. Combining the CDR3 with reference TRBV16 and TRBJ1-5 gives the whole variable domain GEEVAQTPKHLVRGEGQKAKLYCAPIKGHSYVFWYQQVLKNEFKFLISFQNENVFDETGMPKERFSAKCLPNSPCSLEIQATKLEDSAVYFCASSHHGQGGNQPQHFGDGTRLSIL.

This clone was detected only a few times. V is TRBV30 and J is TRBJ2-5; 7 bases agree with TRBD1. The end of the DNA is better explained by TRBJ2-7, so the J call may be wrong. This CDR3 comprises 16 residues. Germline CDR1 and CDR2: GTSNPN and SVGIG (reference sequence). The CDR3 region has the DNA TGTGCCTGGAGTAACCCGGGACAGCGAAGGACCTACGAGCAGTACTTC. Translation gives CAWSNPGQRRTYEQYF.